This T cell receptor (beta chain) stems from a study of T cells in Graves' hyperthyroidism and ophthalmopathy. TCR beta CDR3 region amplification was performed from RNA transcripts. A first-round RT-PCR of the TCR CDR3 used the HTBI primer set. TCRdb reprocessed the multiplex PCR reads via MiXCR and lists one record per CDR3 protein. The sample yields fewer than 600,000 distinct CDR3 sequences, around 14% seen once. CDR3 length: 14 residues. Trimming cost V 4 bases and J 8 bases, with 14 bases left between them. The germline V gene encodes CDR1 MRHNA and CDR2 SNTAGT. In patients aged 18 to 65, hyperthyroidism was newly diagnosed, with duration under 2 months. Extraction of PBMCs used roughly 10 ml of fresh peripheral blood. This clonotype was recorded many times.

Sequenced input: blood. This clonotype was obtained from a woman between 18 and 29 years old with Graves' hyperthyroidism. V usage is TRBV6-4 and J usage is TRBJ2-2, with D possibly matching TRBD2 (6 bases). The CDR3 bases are TGTGCCAGCAGTGTCGCTAGCGACAAAGGGGAGCTGTTTTTT. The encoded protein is CASSVASDKGELFF.